This TCR beta chain was captured by sequencing in a study of blood T cell repertoires in COVID-19. Data came from immunoSEQ multiplex PCR; TCRdb stores just in-frame clones and leaves some out. Altogether approximately 20,000 clones are present, 86% being singletons, with the ten largest covering less than 5%. Germline V gene lookup returns CDR1 SGDLS and CDR2 YYNGEE. This CDR3 spans 16 amino acids. Losses at the gene ends were 3 bases for V and 3 bases for J; bases not matched to a gene: 7. The TCR was taken from a man in his fifties with active COVID-19. This chain uses TRBV9 with TRBJ2-3; 10 positions match TRBD1. The sequenced material came from peripheral blood. The DNA for the CDR3 is TGTGCCAGCAGCGCCCGACAGGGGGCTGGGACAGATACGCAGTATTTT. This sequence encodes CASSARQGAGTDTQYF.